This T cell receptor beta chain emerged from a study of response to subunit inactivated influenza vaccine. Study-wide findings and caveats: The authors put forward the suggestion that each seasonal influenza vaccination may bring in only a limited number of new T cells.

TCRdb re-analysed the RT-PCR reads in MiXCR, keeping a single row per CDR3 protein. The sample lists over 750,000 distinct CDR3 sequences; 21% were seen once. This clonotype turned up a few times. What it recognizes is unknown. The germline gives CDR1 MGHRA, CDR2 YSYEKL. Unmatched junction bases numbered 4, after V lost 1 base and J lost 9 bases. This CDR3 has 15 amino acids. The receptor's source is a man between 45 and 60 years old who received an inactivated influenza vaccine. The chain links TRBV4-1 to TRBJ2-1; the match to TRBD2 covers 12 bases. The sequencing here drew on PBMCs from blood, taken less than 6 days after vaccination. CDR3 sequence reads: CASSQGTSGISEQFF. CDR3 nucleotides: TGCGCCAGCAGCCAAGGGACTAGCGGGATTAGTGAGCAGTTCTTC.